This TCR beta chain was profiled in a study of T-cell reconstitution after alpha-beta-depleted transplantation in children (dated by TCRdb to between 2015 and 2016). Regarding the complete study: Using TCR repertoire profiling, the study quantitatively followed how T-cell immune reconstitution unfolded in children after TCRalphabeta/CD19-depleted allogeneic hematopoietic cell transplantation.

What the work shows at the level of the full study, not this receptor alone: In some patients, the high TCRbeta diversity seen at day 60 was put down to recipient T cells and intrathymic progenitors that had survived conditioning. Over the following months the frequencies of hyperexpanded clones went down, and after one year T-cell counts and TCRbeta diversity were mostly credited to newly produced T cells. Apparently early alphabetaT-cell count recovery about two months after transplant reportedly relied on only several hundred rapidly expanded clones derived from non-depleted graft cells.

The treatment or condition tag for this specimen amounts to: allogeneic hematopoietic cell transplantation with graft depleted of TCRalphabeta T cells and CD19 B cells. TCRalphabeta/CD19-depleted allogeneic hematopoietic cell grafts were given to the transplant recipients, all of whom were children. This clonotype is large (0.1 to 1%) in its sample. The clone's antigen remains unknown. No much larger clone exists at a distance of one base, and base qualities are not known. Libraries came from PCR. The reads were generated on an Illumina HiSeq 2500. TCR libraries were prepared with molecular barcoding, using unique molecular identifiers to normalize TCRbeta repertoire quantification. Through fastp at Q25 and MiXCR, TCRdb rebuilt clones from the public reads, retaining in-frame beta chains. A single entry per CDR3 protein holds the most common genes and DNA from its merged rows. The sample table contains about 3,800 distinct CDR3 sequences; only one count was recorded for 9.1% of them. Of the sample, around 45% falls within the top ten clones.

The sequencing here drew on PBMCs, mostly from graft donor cells, taken 180 days after TCRalphabeta/CD19-depleted stem cell transplant. The TCR was taken from a male patient aged 2 to 10 who had a stem cell transplant for acute lymphoblastic leukemia, so the T cells may come from the graft donor.

The nucleotide sequence reads TGCAGTGCTAGAGATGAGGGGACGGTCTACGAGCAGTACTTC. Protein translation: CSARDEGTVYEQYF. The chain is made from TRBV20-1 and TRBJ2-7; the D gene is tentatively TRBD1 or TRBD2, each matching 5 bases. In the germline V gene (reference sequence), CDR1 corresponds to DFQATT and CDR2 to SNEGSKA. The CDR3 sequence holds 14 residues, the cysteine and phenylalanine included. Just the 42-base CDR3 DNA is kept, in frame starting at base 1. Trimming costs V 0 bases and J 3 bases, and their ends lie 12 bases apart.